Presented here are 9 T cell receptor beta chains from one specimen sequenced in a study of response to subunit inactivated influenza vaccine. TCRdb re-called the RT-PCR reads through MiXCR, storing one row per CDR3 protein. Of about 540,000 distinct CDR3 sequences in the sample, around 15% are singletons; the top ten hold roughly 10%. The sequencing used PBMCs from blood, collected about 13 days after vaccination. Receptor source: a man aged 50 to 60 who received an inactivated influenza vaccine.

The chain combines TRBV7-2 with TRBJ1-3, with D uncertain. The CDR3 length is 14 residues. Trimming left V 5 bases short and J 0 bases short, with 8 bases between. Germline CDR1 SGHTA, CDR2 FQGNSA. The CDR3 DNA reads as TGTGCCAGCAGCGCCACAGACTCTGGAAACACCATATATTTT. It translates to CASSATDSGNTIYF.

The gene calls are TRBV20-1 and TRBJ2-7; D is ambiguous. V was shortened by 3 bases and J by 1 base, with 16 bases between the two germline ends. The CDR3 has 15 amino acids. CDR1 and CDR2 from the germline V gene are DFQATT and SNEGSKA (reference sequence). The CDR3 sequence: CSASLAAPPSYEQYF. The CDR3 region has the DNA TGCAGTGCTAGCTTGGCGGCTCCTCCTTCCTACGAGCAGTACTTC.

This clonotype occurred a few times. This sequence joins TRBV4-1 and TRBJ1-6, with 8 bases identical to TRBD1. The germline V gene encodes CDR1 MGHRA and CDR2 YSYEKL. V dropped 2 bases and J dropped 7; count of bases not matched to a gene: 4. This CDR3 has 15 residues. The DNA for the CDR3 is TGCGCCAGCAGCCAACCGGACAGGGAGAATTCACCCCTCCACTTT. Translating gives CASSQPDRENSPLHF.

This clonotype was counted at least ten times. The chain has TRBV7-2 and TRBJ1-4; 7 bases line up with TRBD1. Germline values: CDR1 SGHTA, CDR2 FQGNSA. V shed 5 bases, J shed 4 bases, and the junction held 4 bases outside the gene matches. The CDR3 runs 14 residues. CDR3 region: CASSKGGFNEKLFF. CDR3 DNA: TGTGCCAGCAGCAAAGGGGGCTTTAATGAAAAACTGTTTTTT.

This clonotype was detected only a few times. This sequence joins TRBV6-2 or TRBV6-3 and TRBJ2-7, with 7 positions matching TRBD1. This CDR3 comprises 16 residues. Trimming took 0 bases from V and 2 from J; bases not matched to a gene: 7. The germline V gene has CDR1 MNHEY and CDR2 SVGEGT. The CDR3, as DNA: TGTGCCAGCAGTTACTCGAAATTCCAGGGGGCCTACGAGCAGTACTTC. Its protein product is CASSYSKFQGAYEQYF.

This clonotype occurred a few times. The chain recombines TRBV18 with TRBJ2-7, with D tentatively TRBD2 (6 bases). This CDR3 has 14 amino acids. Germline V gives CDR1 KGHSH, CDR2 LQKENI. V lost 2 bases to trimming and J lost 2 bases, with 10 bases between them. This chain's CDR3 is CASSPSSGAYEQYF. CDR3 in DNA: TGTGCCAGCTCACCATCATCGGGAGCCTACGAGCAGTACTTC.

This sequence joins TRBV20-1 and TRBJ2-3, with 9 bases identical to TRBD2. Unmatched junction bases numbered 5, after V lost 2 bases and J lost 2 bases. Per germline, CDR1 DFQATT and CDR2 SNEGSKA (reference sequence). This CDR3 has 15 amino acids. The CDR3 DNA sequence: TGCAGTGCTAGATGGGCGGGGGGGATCACAGATACGCAGTATTTT. Protein: CSARWAGGITDTQYF.

This chain uses TRBV6-2 or TRBV6-3 with TRBJ1-1; 12 bases match TRBD1. The CDR3 has 15 amino acids. Germline-derived CDR1 and CDR2 are MNHEY and SVGEGT. The V segment lost 6 bases and the J segment 6 bases; nucleotides outside the gene matches: 8. CDR3 DNA sequence: TGTGCCAGCAGAACGGCGGGACAGGGGGCAGCTGAAGCTTTCTTT. It is translated as CASRTAGQGAAEAFF.

This clonotype showed up just a few times. The V gene is TRBV11-3, the J gene TRBJ2-1; possible D gene TRBD2, 5 bases. Trimming shortened V by 2 bases and J by 5 bases, and 10 bases separated the two germline ends. CDR1 SGHNT and CDR2 YENEEA come from the germline V gene. CDR3 length: 14 residues. DNA for the CDR3: TGTGCCAGCAGCTTATCGGCGACTAACAATGAGCAGTTCTTC. Its translation: CASSLSATNNEQFF.